This T cell receptor beta chain was sequenced during a study of beta chain features in type 1 diabetes. This clone was found a few times. The CDR3 loop spans 11 amino acids. Germline V gene sequence: CDR1 SQVTM, CDR2 ANQGSEA. V was shortened by 3 bases and J by 3 bases, with 3 bases between the two germline ends. Reverse transcribing all isolated RNA meant expressed TCRB transcripts were sequenced. Using immunoSEQ multiplex PCR, the repertoire was profiled, and TCRdb retains in-frame clones only, with some absent. This table has 300,000 to 350,000 clones, around 20% appearing once. The chain uses TRBV29-1 and TRBJ2-1; no clear D gene. What was sequenced was naive CD4+ T cells from blood. The clonotype originates from a woman younger than 30 in good health. The CDR3 DNA follows: TGCAGCGTTGACAGCTACAATGAGCAGTTCTTC. Its protein is CSVDSYNEQFF.